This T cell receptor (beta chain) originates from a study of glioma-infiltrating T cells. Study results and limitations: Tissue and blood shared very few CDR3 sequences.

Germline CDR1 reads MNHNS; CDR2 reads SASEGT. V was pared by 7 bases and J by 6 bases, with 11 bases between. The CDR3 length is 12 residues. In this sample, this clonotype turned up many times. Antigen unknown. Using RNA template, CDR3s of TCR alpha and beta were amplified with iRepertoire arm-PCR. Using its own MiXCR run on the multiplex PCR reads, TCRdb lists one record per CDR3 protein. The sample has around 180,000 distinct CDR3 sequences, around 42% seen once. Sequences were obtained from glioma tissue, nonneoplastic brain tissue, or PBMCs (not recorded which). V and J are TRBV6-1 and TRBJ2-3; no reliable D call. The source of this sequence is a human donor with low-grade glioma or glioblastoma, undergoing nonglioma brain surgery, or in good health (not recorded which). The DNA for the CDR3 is TGTGCCAGCACCGATTTGTCGGATACGCAGTATTTT. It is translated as CASTDLSDTQYF.